A selection of T cell receptor beta chains follows, all from one sample in a study of memory CD8 T cells in hepatitis C reinfection. Sequencing was performed with immunoSEQ multiplex PCR; in TCRdb, only in-frame clones are kept and a portion is missing. This table has more than 35,000 clones, around 89% appearing once. The sample was naive CD8+ T cells sorted from blood. These TCRs come from a man aged 18 to 29 with hepatitis C virus infection. Both conserved end residues are part of each CDR3. A D gene is named only where the DNA matches it firmly. Rows may omit the clone size; those that give it use once, few, many or a size class.

v_call	clone_size	j_call	d_call	cdr3_aa
TRBV30	NA	TRBJ1-2	NA	CAWSLTGSGGYTF
TRBV7-9	NA	TRBJ1-3	NA	CASSSSEVPGNTIYF
TRBV5-4	NA	TRBJ2-5	TRBD2	CASSSGLADQETQYF
TRBV15	NA	TRBJ2-1	NA	CATSSERGEEIAYNEQFF
TRBV5-4	NA	TRBJ2-3	NA	CASSHQAGFTDTQYF
TRBV7-8	NA	TRBJ2-7	TRBD2	CASSLGAGPVYEQYF
TRBV9	NA	TRBJ2-3	TRBD2	CASSVAGGEHTDTQYF
TRBV4-1	NA	TRBJ1-6	NA	CASSQEGGDSNSPLHF
TRBV19	NA	TRBJ1-1	TRBD1	CASSSHRGHNTEAFF
TRBV5-4	NA	NA	NA	CASSFGSGMLSYEQYF
TRBV7-8	NA	TRBJ2-1	TRBD2	CASRGGGGKFYNEQFF
TRBV15	NA	TRBJ2-3	NA	CATARSGTDTQYF
TRBV7-6	NA	TRBJ2-1	TRBD2	CASSASPGGGFDGNEQFF
TRBV29-1	NA	TRBJ2-1	TRBD2	CSVWTSGYNEQFF
TRBV10-3	NA	TRBJ2-1	TRBD2	CATEGLAGVHEQFF
TRBV7-6	NA	TRBJ2-7	TRBD1	CASSLGTGDSEQYF
TRBV19	few	TRBJ1-1	TRBD1	CASSGTGSAFF
TRBV11-2	NA	TRBJ2-3	TRBD2	CASSLGTSGGPDTQYF
TRBV28	NA	TRBJ2-1	TRBD2	CASSPGLAGDSYSEQFF
TRBV27	once	TRBJ1-1	NA	CASSLLGGTEAFF
TRBV10-2	NA	TRBJ2-3	NA	CASRRSNTQYF
TRBV5-6	NA	TRBJ2-5	TRBD2	CASSSQRGGQETQYF
TRBV28	NA	TRBJ2-3	TRBD2	CASSTGLAGGAYTDTQYF
TRBV6-1	NA	TRBJ2-5	NA	CASSYETAQYF
TRBV15	NA	TRBJ1-5	TRBD1	CATSGYRQGMIQPQHF
TRBV6-1	NA	TRBJ2-6	NA	CASSEWAGSVPGANVLTF